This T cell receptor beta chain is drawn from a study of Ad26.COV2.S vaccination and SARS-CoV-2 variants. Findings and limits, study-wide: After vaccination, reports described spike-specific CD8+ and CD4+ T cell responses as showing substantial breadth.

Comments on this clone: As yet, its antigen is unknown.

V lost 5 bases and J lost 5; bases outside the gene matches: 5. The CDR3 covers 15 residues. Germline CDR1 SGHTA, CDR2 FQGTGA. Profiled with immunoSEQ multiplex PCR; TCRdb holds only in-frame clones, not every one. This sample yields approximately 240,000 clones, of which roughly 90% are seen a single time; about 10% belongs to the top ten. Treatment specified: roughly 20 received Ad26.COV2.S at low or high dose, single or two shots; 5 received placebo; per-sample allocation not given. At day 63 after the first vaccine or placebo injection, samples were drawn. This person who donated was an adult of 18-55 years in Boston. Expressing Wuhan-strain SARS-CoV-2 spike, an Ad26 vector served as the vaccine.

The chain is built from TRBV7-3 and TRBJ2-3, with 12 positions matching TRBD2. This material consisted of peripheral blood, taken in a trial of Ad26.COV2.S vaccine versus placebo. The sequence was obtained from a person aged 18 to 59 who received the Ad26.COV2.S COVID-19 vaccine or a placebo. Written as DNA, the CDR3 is TGTGCCAGCAGCGCCGGACTAGCGGGAATAGATACGCAGTATTTT. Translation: CASSAGLAGIDTQYF.